The 10 T cell receptor beta chains below come from one sample, sequenced in a study of T cells in Graves' hyperthyroidism and ophthalmopathy. RNA transcripts gave rise to amplified TCR beta CDR3 regions. A first-round RT-PCR of the TCR CDR3 used the HTBI primer set. TCRdb re-analysed the multiplex PCR reads in MiXCR, keeping a single row per CDR3 protein. The sample contains about 600,000 distinct CDR3 sequences, 13% to 15% of which appear only once. The sequencing input was blood. These receptors all stem from a woman between 50 and 59 years old with Graves' ophthalmopathy.

This clonotype was detected a few times. The gene calls are TRBV10-3 and TRBJ1-4, with D tentatively TRBD1 (5 bases). The V gene lost 10 bases and the J gene lost 0 bases, with 9 bases spanning the gap. This CDR3 is 13 amino acids long. CDR1 ENHRY and CDR2 SYGVKD come from the germline V gene. The CDR3 region is CATRQTTNEKLFF. The CDR3 DNA is TGTGCCACGCGACAGACAACTAATGAAAAACTGTTTTTT.

This clonotype has at least ten counts. The rearrangement joins TRBV18 to TRBJ2-5; D remains ambiguous. The germline V gene has CDR1 KGHSH and CDR2 LQKENI. The CDR3 totals 12 residues. Between the trimmed V and J ends, which lost 6 bases and 4 bases, there was a span of 9 bases. In DNA, the CDR3 is TGTGCCAGCTCTACCCTAACAGAGACCCAGTACTTC. Its protein is CASSTLTETQYF. Based on the CDR3 plus reference TRBV18 and TRBJ2-5, the full variable domain is NAGVMQNPRHLVRRRGQEARLRCSPMKGHSHVYWYRQLPEEGLKFMVYLQKENIIDESGMPKERFSAEFPKEGPSILRIQQVVRGDSAAYFCASSTLTETQYFGPGTRLLVL.

This chain links TRBV25-1 with TRBJ2-3; 10 positions match TRBD2. The germline CDR1 and CDR2 sequences are MGHDK and SYGVNS. There are 14 residues in the CDR3. With V trimmed by 8 bases and J by 4 bases, 6 bases remained unmatched. For the CDR3, the DNA is TGTGCCAGCGGTATCGGGACTAGCGCAGATACGCAGTATTTT. Protein product: CASGIGTSADTQYF.

CDR3 sequence (DNA): TGTGCCAGCAGCACTCGGACTAGCGCGGCCTACGAGCAGTACTTC. It is translated as CASSTRTSAAYEQYF. V and J are TRBV7-3 and TRBJ2-7; TRBD2 matches 9 bases. This CDR3 spans 15 amino acids. Losses at the gene ends were 5 bases for V and 2 bases for J; bases not matched to a gene: 7. Looked up from germline, CDR1 is SGHTA and CDR2 is FQGTGA.

The sample holds many counts of this clonotype. The genes are TRBV12-3 or TRBV12-4 and TRBJ1-1; 8 positions agree with TRBD1. There are 17 residues in the CDR3. With 6 bases clipped from V and 2 bases from J, the junction kept 14 bases outside the gene matches. This CDR3 reads CASSPGQGRGLNTEAFF. The CDR3 DNA reads TGTGCCAGCAGCCCCGGACAGGGAAGAGGGCTTAACACTGAAGCTTTCTTT.

This clonotype was observed many times. The V gene is TRBV30, the J gene TRBJ2-3; 11 nucleotides agree with TRBD2. This CDR3 region has 16 residues. Germline assignment: CDR1 GTSNPN and CDR2 SVGIG (reference sequence). Trimming at V came to 2 bases and at J to 2 bases, leaving 6 bases not matched to a gene. Written as DNA, the CDR3 is TGTGCCTGGAGTCCCGGGACTAGCGGATTCACAGATACGCAGTATTTT. Protein sequence: CAWSPGTSGFTDTQYF.

In the case of this clonotype: A much larger clone differs by one base, so this may be a read error. The rearrangement uses TRBV7-2 and TRBJ1-2; D not certain. The germline V gene encodes CDR1 SGHTA and CDR2 FQGNSA. The CDR3 covers 12 residues. CDR3 nucleotide sequence: TGTGCCTGCAGCTTAGAGGGAGGAGGCTACACCTTC. This translates into CACSLEGGGYTF.

The chain has TRBV19 and TRBJ2-2, with 12 bases that match TRBD2. The CDR3 spans 19 residues. Trimming took 3 bases from V and 6 from J; bases not matched to a gene: 14. Per germline, CDR1 LNHDA and CDR2 SQIVND (reference sequence). CDR3 DNA sequence: TGTGCCAGTAGTATCTTGACTAGCGGGAGTGTTGGTTGGCCCGGGGAGCTGTTTTTT. Amino acids: CASSILTSGSVGWPGELFF.

This clonotype was counted between two and nine times. The rearrangement joins TRBV10-3 to TRBJ1-1; D perhaps matches TRBD1 (6 bases). The CDR3 length is 16 residues. Trimming left V 0 bases short and J 4 bases short, with 15 bases between. Germline CDR1 is ENHRY and CDR2 is SYGVKD. The CDR3, as DNA: TGTGCCATCAGTGAGTCGAGTTTCTCAGGGGCCACTGAAGCTTTCTTT. It encodes CAISESSFSGATEAFF.

The J gene is TRBJ2-7, the V gene TRBV20-1; maybe TRBD1 (6 bases). With 6 bases removed from V and 4 bases from J, the gap between germline ends came to 19 bases. CDR1 and CDR2 from the germline V gene are DFQATT and SNEGSKA (reference sequence). The CDR3 has 14 amino acids. CDR3 in DNA: TGCAGTGCCACCCGGGACATTACCAATTACGAGCAGTACTTC. Its translation: CSATRDITNYEQYF.